Each of the 16 T cell receptor beta chains below was sequenced from the same sample in a study of blood T cell repertoires in COVID-19. The method was immunoSEQ multiplex PCR; TCRdb's version includes in-frame clones alone and lacks a portion of them. The sample records approximately 290,000 clones, about 90% being singletons. The sequenced material came from peripheral blood. The receptor source for this set is a woman aged 25 to 39 with COVID-19, enrolled during active disease.

The J gene is TRBJ1-3, the V gene TRBV4-1; a weak D match, TRBD1 (5 bases). Trimming shortened V by 5 bases and J by 4 bases, and 21 bases separated the two germline ends. The CDR3 is 17 residues long. Germline V CDR1 and CDR2: MGHRA, YSYEKL. The CDR3: CASSIHTPGNLGNTIYF. CDR3 sequence (DNA): TGCGCCAGCAGCATACACACCCCAGGGAATCTCGGAAACACCATATATTTT.

V and J are TRBV20-1 and TRBJ1-1; D is uncertain. Trimming shortened V by 4 bases and J by 7 bases, and 10 bases separated the two germline ends. This CDR3 has 11 residues. The germline V gene encodes CDR1 DFQATT and CDR2 SNEGSKA (reference sequence). CDR3 residues: CSATLGDEAFF. CDR3 DNA: TGCAGTGCTACACTCGGAGATGAAGCTTTCTTT.

The CDR3 reads CASSLVGMAGTQYF. For the CDR3, the DNA is TGTGCCAGCAGCTTAGTGGGGATGGCGGGGACCCAGTACTTC. The chain combines TRBV11-3 with TRBJ2-5, with D possibly being TRBD2 (5 bases). The CDR3 is 14 amino acids. Germline loops: CDR1 SGHNT, CDR2 YENEEA. Trimming shortened V by 1 base and J by 7 bases, and 13 bases separated the two germline ends.

The chain recombines TRBV11-3 with TRBJ2-3; 10 bases align to TRBD2. CDR1 SGHNT and CDR2 YENEEA come from the germline V gene. V lost 5 bases to trimming and J lost 8 bases; unmatched junction nucleotides: 13. The CDR3 is 16 amino acids. The CDR3 here is CASSPVPSGGERTQYF. The CDR3 DNA sequence: TGTGCCAGCAGCCCAGTACCAAGCGGGGGGGAACGTACGCAGTATTTT.

The rearrangement joins TRBV6-4 to TRBJ2-3; the D gene is possibly TRBD2 (5 bases). There are 22 residues in the CDR3. Trimming left V 2 bases short and J 3 bases short, with 33 bases between. CDR1 MRHNA and CDR2 SNTAGT come from the germline V gene. The CDR3 DNA reads TGTGCCAGCAGTGACCCAAAACCAATCCCGGAGGATAACAAAAAACCGACAGATACGCAGTATTTT. This translates into CASSDPKPIPEDNKKPTDTQYF.

The V call is TRBV20-1, the J call TRBJ1-1; D possibly corresponds to TRBD1 (6 bases). The CDR3 length is 13 residues. Trimming left V 3 bases short and J 4 bases short, with 12 bases between. Germline V gene data show CDR1 as DFQATT and CDR2 as SNEGSKA (reference sequence). DNA of the CDR3: TGCAGTGCTAGTCCCTACAGGGCCACTGAAGCTTTCTTT. Protein: CSASPYRATEAFF.

This clone was seen only once. The V call is TRBV6-5, the J call TRBJ2-2; 8 bases fit TRBD2. Germline V lookup: CDR1 MNHEY, CDR2 SVGAGI. The CDR3 runs 14 residues. Losses at the gene ends were 8 bases for V and 4 bases for J; bases not matched to a gene: 6. As DNA, the CDR3 is TGTGCCAGCCGTCGGACTAGCACCACCGGGGAGCTGTTTTTT. It specifies CASRRTSTTGELFF.

The chain carries TRBV7-9 and TRBJ2-2; D is unclear. This CDR3 contains 15 residues. Trimming left V 10 bases short and J 0 bases short, with 15 bases between. Germline lookup yields CDR1 SEHNR and CDR2 FQNEAQ (reference sequence). CDR3 sequence: CATCAERPNTGELFF. Written as DNA, the CDR3 is TGTGCCACCTGCGCGGAACGACCGAACACCGGGGAGCTGTTTTTT.

The chain employs TRBV5-1 and TRBJ2-1; 8 positions agree with TRBD1. The CDR3 extends over 15 amino acids. Trimming at V came to 5 bases and at J to 2 bases, leaving 6 bases not matched to a gene. The germline V gene encodes CDR1 SGHRS and CDR2 YFSETQ. Written as DNA, the CDR3 is TGCGCCAGCAGATTACGACAGGGGCCCTACAATGAGCAGTTCTTC. Its protein product is CASRLRQGPYNEQFF.

The V gene is TRBV2, the J gene TRBJ2-5; 9 bases are a match to TRBD2. This CDR3 contains 16 residues. Trimming at V came to 2 bases and at J to 2 bases, leaving 6 bases not matched to a gene. Germline V lookup: CDR1 SNHLY, CDR2 FYNNEI. In nucleotides, the CDR3 is TGTGCCAGCAGTGAAAAGGCTAGCGGGGTTCAAGAGACCCAGTACTTC. Protein product: CASSEKASGVQETQYF.

The CDR3 here is CASSLDRVYGYTF. DNA of the CDR3: TGTGCCAGCAGCCTGGACAGGGTGTACGGCTACACCTTC. The chain combines TRBV5-4 with TRBJ1-2; 8 bases agree with TRBD1. The ends lost 4 bases at V and 8 bases at J; junction bases unmatched: 7. Germline lookup yields CDR1 SGHNT and CDR2 YYREEE (reference sequence). This CDR3 is built from 13 residues. The variable domain in full, with the rest retrieved from reference TRBV5-4 and TRBJ1-2, is ETGVTQSPTHLIKTRGQQVTLRCSSQSGHNTVSWYQQALGQGPQFIFQYYREEENGRGNFPPRFSGLQFPNYSSELNVNALELDDSALYLCASSLDRVYGYTFGSGTRLTVV.

The genes are TRBV27 and TRBJ1-2, with 7 bases identical to TRBD1. The CDR3 is made up of 14 amino acids. Germline assignment: CDR1 MNHEY and CDR2 SMNVEV (reference sequence). With V trimmed by 3 bases and J by 5 bases, 6 bases remained unmatched. DNA of the CDR3: TGTGCCAGCAGTTTTAGACAGGGTGGATATGGCTACACCTTC. It encodes CASSFRQGGYGYTF.

In DNA form, the CDR3 reads TGTGCCAGCAGCCCCAGAGTAGCGGGGGGGCGGTTGAACACCGGGGAGCTGTTTTTT. Translation: CASSPRVAGGRLNTGELFF. V gene TRBV4-2 combines with J gene TRBJ2-2; 11 bases fit TRBD2. CDR3 length: 19 residues. V lost 4 bases, J lost 1 base, and 11 bases stayed unmatched. Germline V CDR1 and CDR2: LGHNA, YNFKEQ.

The chain uses TRBV28 and TRBJ1-5, with D possibly being TRBD1 (5 bases). The germline CDR1 and CDR2 sequences are MDHEN and SYDVKM. The CDR3 runs 16 residues. V dropped 3 bases and J dropped 2 bases, with 14 bases sitting between them. The CDR3 bases are TGTGCCAGCAGTTTTGGGGGGGGAGGGCGCAATCAGCCCCAGCATTTT. It specifies CASSFGGGGRNQPQHF.

This clone has more than one count but fewer than ten. The chain carries TRBV6-1 and TRBJ2-3, with D possibly TRBD1 on 5 matching bases. This CDR3 has 16 residues. The germline V gene has CDR1 MNHNS and CDR2 SASEGT. Trimming left V 2 bases short and J 2 bases short, with 14 bases between. CDR3: CASSERSREPTDTQYF. CDR3 bases: TGTGCCAGCAGTGAAAGGTCCAGGGAACCCACAGATACGCAGTATTTT.

This clone came up once. The chain carries TRBV19 and TRBJ1-2; no reliable D call. Trimming cost V 7 bases and J 5 bases, with 11 bases left between them. This CDR3 is built from 12 residues. Germline-derived CDR1 and CDR2 are LNHDA and SQIVND (reference sequence). In nucleotides, the CDR3 is TGTGCCAGTAAAACGGGAACTTATGGCTACACCTTC. Its translation is CASKTGTYGYTF.